Listed below are T cell receptor beta chains from one sample, sequenced in a study of TIL therapy for anti-PD-1-resistant metastatic lung cancer. Profiling relied on immunoSEQ multiplex PCR, and the TCRdb table lists in-frame clones only, not all of them. The sample holds about 60,000 clones; 87% are singletons and the top ten take 2.5% to 3%. The sample consisted of blood, taken at baseline. Every receptor here comes from a person between 25 and 79 years old with non-small cell lung cancer. The CDR3 runs from the conserved cysteine through the conserved F or W. The D gene is left open where the match is weak. Not every row has a clone size; where given, it reads once, few, many or a size class.

J: TRBJ1-1; V: TRBV7-8; D: .; size: .; DNA: TGTGCCAGCAGCTTAGCGCAGGGCGGCCTGAACACTGAAGCTTTCTTT; CDR3: CASSLAQGGLNTEAFF
J: TRBJ2-3; V: TRBV9; D: .; size: .; DNA: TGTGCCAGCAGCGTAGAAGGGGGGGCCCTAAGGGATACGCAGTATTTT; CDR3: CASSVEGGALRDTQYF
J: TRBJ1-5; V: TRBV28; D: .; size: .; DNA: TGTGCCAGCAGTTTGCCTTTGGGACCCCAGCATTTT; CDR3: CASSLPLGPQHF
J: TRBJ1-5; V: TRBV18; D: .; size: .; DNA: TGTGCCAGCTCTCCCACGGGGCAGTTTAGCAATCAGCCCCAGCATTTT; CDR3: CASSPTGQFSNQPQHF
J: TRBJ2-3; V: TRBV20-1; D: .; size: .; DNA: TGCAGTGCTAGTAAGGGGGGGGGCACAGATACGCAGTATTTT; CDR3: CSASKGGGTDTQYF
J: TRBJ2-5; V: TRBV4-2; D: TRBD1; size: .; DNA: TGTGCCAGCAGCCAGGAAAGGACAGGATCGGAGACCCAGTACTTC; CDR3: CASSQERTGSETQYF
J: TRBJ1-2; V: TRBV5-6; D: .; size: .; DNA: TGTGCCAGCAGCTTGCAAGTCTTAGCTAACTATGGCTACACCTTC; CDR3: CASSLQVLANYGYTF
J: TRBJ1-6; V: TRBV5-4; D: .; size: .; DNA: TGTGCCAGCAGCTCGGGCGGACAGTATAATTCACCCCTCCACTTT; CDR3: CASSSGGQYNSPLHF
J: TRBJ2-3; V: TRBV19; D: .; size: .; DNA: TGTGCCAGTAGTTCTTCCCTTAGCGCCCGGCCCGGATTAGATACGCAGTATTTT; CDR3: CASSSSLSARPGLDTQYF
J: TRBJ2-5; V: TRBV6-5; D: .; size: .; DNA: TGTGCCAGCAGTTACCTGAAGACAGAAGAGACCCAGTACTTC; CDR3: CASSYLKTEETQYF
J: TRBJ1-3; V: TRBV7-3; D: .; size: .; DNA: TGTGCCAGCAGCTTAAATCCGGGGGACGGAAACACCATATATTTT; CDR3: CASSLNPGDGNTIYF
J: TRBJ1-1; V: TRBV29-1; D: .; size: once; DNA: TGCAGCGTTAATGGACGGATGAACACTGAAGCTTTCTTT; CDR3: CSVNGRMNTEAFF
J: TRBJ2-7; V: TRBV7-9; D: TRBD2; size: .; DNA: TGTGCCAGCAGCCCCGAGCGGGAGGGAGCGGGCGAGCAGTACTTC; CDR3: CASSPEREGAGEQYF
J: TRBJ1-2; V: TRBV12-3/TRBV12-4; D: .; size: .; DNA: TGTGCCAGCAGCCGCGGACAGAGCTATGGCTACACCTTC; CDR3: CASSRGQSYGYTF
J: TRBJ1-2; V: TRBV18; D: TRBD1; size: .; DNA: TGTGCCAGCTCACCGTCGCAGGGGGTCAACTATGGCTACACCTTC; CDR3: CASSPSQGVNYGYTF
J: TRBJ1-6; V: TRBV7-2; D: TRBD1; size: .; DNA: TGTGCCAGCAGCTCCGGACAGGGAGCCCTCGGCCTCCACTTT; CDR3: CASSSGQGALGLHF
J: TRBJ2-7; V: TRBV5-1; D: .; size: .; DNA: TGCGCCAGCAGCTCTAAACACTATGAAGAGCAGTACTTC; CDR3: CASSSKHYEEQYF
J: TRBJ2-2; V: TRBV29-1; D: .; size: few; DNA: TGCAGCGGCTACAGACAGAACACCGGGGAGCTGTTTTTT; CDR3: CSGYRQNTGELFF
J: TRBJ2-1; V: TRBV15; D: .; size: .; DNA: TGTGCCACCAGCAGAGATCTGACCTTCGGAGCCAATGAGCAGTTCTTC; CDR3: CATSRDLTFGANEQFF
J: TRBJ2-7; V: TRBV7-9; D: TRBD1; size: few; DNA: TGTGCCAGCAGCGTCACCGGGACAGAACGATACGAGCAGTACTTC; CDR3: CASSVTGTERYEQYF
J: TRBJ2-2; V: TRBV24-1; D: .; size: .; DNA: TGTGCCACCAGGCGGGACGGGAACACCGGGGAGCTGTTTTTT; CDR3: CATRRDGNTGELFF
J: TRBJ2-7; V: TRBV11-2; D: .; size: .; DNA: TGTGCCAGCAGCTTAGTTCGTTACGAGCAGTACTTC; CDR3: CASSLVRYEQYF
J: TRBJ1-1; V: TRBV12-3/TRBV12-4; D: .; size: once; DNA: TGTGCCAGCAGTTTCCTAGCGAGCAGTGAAGCTTTCTTT; CDR3: CASSFLASSEAFF
J: TRBJ2-1; V: TRBV12-3/TRBV12-4; D: .; size: .; DNA: TGTGCCAGCAGCACCGACCATGAGCAGTTCTTC; CDR3: CASSTDHEQFF
J: TRBJ1-1; V: TRBV2; D: TRBD1; size: .; DNA: TGTGCCAGCAGTGTGGGGGACAGGGTCACTGAAGCTTTCTTT; CDR3: CASSVGDRVTEAFF
J: TRBJ1-3; V: TRBV28; D: TRBD1; size: .; DNA: TGTGCCAGCAGTTTCGGTATTGCAGGGGGCTATGGAAACACCATATATTTT; CDR3: CASSFGIAGGYGNTIYF
J: TRBJ1-4; V: TRBV29-1; D: .; size: .; DNA: TGCAGCGTTTTGGGAGGTTGGGGATACGAAAAACTGTTTTTT; CDR3: CSVLGGWGYEKLFF
J: TRBJ1-2; V: TRBV20-1; D: .; size: .; DNA: TGCAGTGCTAGTAAGGGGGAGGCCTATGGCTACACCTTC; CDR3: CSASKGEAYGYTF
J: TRBJ2-3; V: TRBV13; D: TRBD2; size: .; DNA: TGTGCCAGCACCTTTAGCGGGGGCCCAGATACGCAGTATTTT; CDR3: CASTFSGGPDTQYF
J: TRBJ2-3; V: TRBV5-5; D: .; size: .; DNA: TGTGCCAGCAGCTTGTCAGGCGGGATTAGGGGAGATACGCAGTATTTT; CDR3: CASSLSGGIRGDTQYF
J: TRBJ1-4; V: TRBV9; D: .; size: .; DNA: TGTGCCAGCAGCGTAAGCCCGTGGATCGATGAAAAACTGTTTTTT; CDR3: CASSVSPWIDEKLFF
J: TRBJ1-3; V: TRBV4-2; D: .; size: .; DNA: TGTGCCAGCAGCCAAGATACCGGTGCTGGAAACACCATATATTTT; CDR3: CASSQDTGAGNTIYF
J: TRBJ1-6; V: TRBV27; D: TRBD1; size: .; DNA: TGTGCCAGCAAGGTACAGGGGCAATCCTATAATTCACCCCTCCACTTT; CDR3: CASKVQGQSYNSPLHF
J: TRBJ1-1; V: TRBV5-1; D: TRBD1; size: few; DNA: TGCGCCAGCAGCTTGGGGACAGGGCCTGAAGCTTTCTTT; CDR3: CASSLGTGPEAFF
J: TRBJ2-7; V: TRBV9; D: .; size: .; DNA: TGTGCCAGCAGCGTAGGGCCAGAGAGCTACGAGCAGTACTTC; CDR3: CASSVGPESYEQYF
J: TRBJ1-4; V: TRBV30; D: .; size: few; DNA: TGTGCCTGGAGCACCGGGTCAGGGGAAAAACTGTTTTTT; CDR3: CAWSTGSGEKLFF
J: TRBJ1-5; V: TRBV27; D: .; size: .; DNA: TGTGCCAGCAGTTTTGGAAAAGTCGAAAGGGATCAGCCCCAGCATTTT; CDR3: CASSFGKVERDQPQHF
J: TRBJ2-7; V: TRBV3-1/TRBV3-2; D: TRBD1; size: .; DNA: TGTGCCAGCGCGGACAGGAACTACGAGCAGTACTTC; CDR3: CASADRNYEQYF
J: TRBJ1-5; V: TRBV19; D: .; size: .; DNA: TGTGCCAGTGCCGGGTCGCGACAGCCCCAGCATTTT; CDR3: CASAGSRQPQHF
J: TRBJ1-5; V: TRBV30; D: .; size: .; DNA: TGTGCCTGGAGTGTTGGGACCGGCCGAGGGCCCCAGCATTTT; CDR3: CAWSVGTGRGPQHF
J: TRBJ2-5; V: TRBV7-9; D: .; size: .; DNA: TGTGCCAGCAGCTTCGTGCGGGCGGGAGAGACCCAGTACTTC; CDR3: CASSFVRAGETQYF
J: TRBJ2-1; V: TRBV6-5; D: .; size: .; DNA: TGTGCCAGCAGCCGCCTGGGGTACAATGAGCAGTTCTTC; CDR3: CASSRLGYNEQFF
J: TRBJ2-1; V: TRBV6-5; D: .; size: .; DNA: TGTGCCAGCAGTTACTCGGGGGCCTCCTACAATGAGCAGTTCTTC; CDR3: CASSYSGASYNEQFF
J: TRBJ2-7; V: TRBV20-1; D: TRBD1; size: .; DNA: TGCAGTGCTAGTTATTTAAGCCGGGACAGGGTGTACGAGCAGTACTTC; CDR3: CSASYLSRDRVYEQYF
J: TRBJ2-5; V: TRBV4-1; D: TRBD1; size: .; DNA: TGCGCCAGCAGCCAACCTCCGGACAGGGACCAAGAGACCCAGTACTTC; CDR3: CASSQPPDRDQETQYF
J: TRBJ2-7; V: TRBV6-5; D: .; size: .; DNA: TGTGCCAGCAGTAAGGGCAGGACCTACGAGCAGTACTTC; CDR3: CASSKGRTYEQYF
J: TRBJ2-2; V: TRBV9; D: .; size: few; DNA: TGTGCCAGCAGCGTAGTCGGGACCTTCACCGGGGAGCTGTTTTTT; CDR3: CASSVVGTFTGELFF
J: TRBJ2-2; V: TRBV29-1; D: .; size: few; DNA: TGCAGCGTCGCAGGGCTTAGCACCGGGGAGCTGTTTTTT; CDR3: CSVAGLSTGELFF